The present T cell receptor (beta chain) was sequenced within a study of cytomegalovirus exposure and HLA in healthy donors (dated by TCRdb to 2017 to 2019). Background on the whole study: An earlier analysis of approximately 590 of the donors reported 250 to 350 Gb of sequence data and 117 million unique TCR beta sequences from 150 million to 200 million T cells. An early release covering some 640 HLA-typed donors comprised 250 to 350 gigabases of sequencing data and around 80 million unique TCR sequences. The genetic ancestry cluster associated with self-reported Caucasian donors included 81% of the 398 genotyped donors. The study aimed to test whether signatures of past pathogen exposure could be identified by cataloging public T cell receptors. The study profiled the T cell repertoires of some 610 subjects by immunosequencing and related them to cytomegalovirus serostatus. Besides the first cohort of under 700 subjects, a separate validation cohort made up of over a hundred different subjects was used. To predict cytomegalovirus infection status, the study combined high-throughput TCR immunosequencing, statistical association of individual TCRs with disease status, and machine learning. In a later analysis, previously published TCR beta repertoires from roughly 710 donors were re-analyzed and high-resolution HLA genotyping was added so that TCR occurrence patterns could be studied. In the later analysis, no new phenotypic data were used to find candidate immune exposures; instead, reliance was placed on TCR beta sequences and their occurrence across donors. An earlier analysis of around 640 of the donors used high-throughput TCR beta sequencing to judge whether each TCR beta V gene segment behaved as functional or pseudogenic. Donor age, sex, ethnicity and CMV serostatus were compiled alongside the repertoire data. In a later genetic analysis, genome-wide SNP genotypes for 398 of the 666 donors were used, and that subset was treated as a discovery cohort. All discovery cohort repertoires had been generated using a single sequencing platform. Class I and class II HLA loci were covered by the typing at four-digit resolution. Typing coverage differed by locus: A, B, C, DRB1 and DQB1 were typed in roughly 629-640 donors, DQA1 in approximately 520, DPA1 in some 600, and DPB1 in around 490. Roughly five DR-DQ haplotypes were treated as single units for association and clustering because of strong linkage in the cohort. Among almost 400 genotyped donors of the cohort, an average of around 240,000 unique TCR beta nucleotide sequences were sequenced per donor, approximately 20% of them non-productive.

The cohort was made up of 500 to 800 healthy bone marrow donors. At the time of sampling, every cohort member was nominally healthy, though immune exposures that went unrecorded were likely present. The donor tested CMV seronegative and was one of the 352 seronegative cohort members. A peripheral blood sample was collected from each donor, and TCR beta sequencing was performed on peripheral blood mononuclear cells. Genomic DNA extraction from the blood cell samples was performed with the Qiagen DNeasy Blood Extraction Kit. Library preparation used the immunoSEQ multiplex PCR assay. For the multiplex PCR, a mixture combining 60 forward primers for TCR Vbeta segments and 13 reverse primers for TCR Jbeta segments was used. The CDR3 region of rearranged TCR beta genes was amplified from genomic DNA by a multiplex PCR assay. The amplified TCR beta libraries were sequenced on the Illumina HiSeq System as 87-base-pair reads. Concerning the study's data processing: In a later analysis, tens of millions of unique TCR beta chains were counted across the roughly 610 repertoires, and approximately 11 million of these chains were shared by at least two donors. Raw reads were error-corrected and collapsed into unique sequences by a nearest-neighbor algorithm in which closely related sequences were merged to remove PCR and sequencing errors. V, D and J gene segments were assigned by aligning CDR3 sequences to IMGT reference sequences. For a sequence to be retained, at least a six-nucleotide match to both a V gene segment and a J gene segment was required. A rearrangement was called productive if the CDR3 had no stop codons and remained in frame with V and J, and every other rearrangement was called non-productive. Following IMGT convention, CDR3 was defined as the stretch from the second conserved V-encoded cysteine to the conserved J-encoded phenylalanine. The earlier analysis of a few hundred of the donors excluded sequences that lacked an unambiguous match to a single V gene segment. An earlier analysis of a few hundred of the donors classified V segments as functional when productive rearrangements were above 56.7% and as segregating when the standard deviation between donors was above 5%. A statistical classification framework was built to diagnose cytomegalovirus status from the catalog of TCR beta chain sequences. V and J gene assignment, in a later analysis, came from comparing TCR nucleotide sequences with IMGT/GENE-DB human TR gene sequences. A later analysis assigned CDR3 sequences and most-parsimonious VDJ recombination scenarios with the TCRdist pipeline. A later analysis defined each TCR beta chain by its CDR3 amino acid sequence plus V-gene family, and excluded reads lacking a unique V-gene family. As a way to deal with suspected cross-contamination and a sequencing artifact, a later analysis dropped under 600 nucleotide sequences that were highly shared and had low generation probability. In a later analysis, a clonal expansion index was calculated for each public chain from normalized within-repertoire ranks of inferred template counts. In a later analysis, generation probabilities were computed with a VDJ recombination model fitted to out-of-frame rearrangements, and the resulting probabilities were checked against IGoR. In a later analysis, TCR-TCR, TCR-HLA and TCR-CMV co-occurrence was scored with hypergeometric tests, and a repertoire-size bias correction was applied to TCR pairs. In a later analysis, false discovery rates were estimated by permuting HLA or CMV assignments 20 times. A later analysis grouped co-occurring TCRs with DBSCAN, adding TCRdist sequence similarity when clustering within HLA-allele-positive subsets. Repertoires with fewer than 30,000 or more than 120,000 public chains, plus five repertoires with anomalous nucleotide sharing, were excluded from co-occurrence clustering. TCRdb stores this immuneACCESS table with in-frame sequences only. Part of the clones is absent; in the studies checked, under half of the shortfall reflects unresolved V genes, and no reason is known for the rest. The DNA was the basis for D and trimming; V, J and clone size are from that table. The sample profile shows some 190,000 clones; around nine tenths of them were found once. The ten largest clones represent approximately 1.5% of the sample.

Measured from the cysteine to the phenylalanine, the CDR3 is 15 residues long. Here the CDR3 DNA is all that survives: 45 bases in frame from base 1. Looking up the germline V gene yields CDR1 SGHRS and CDR2 YFSETQ. What the authors observed across the whole study: The presence/absence analyses assumed that sequencing depth was roughly uniform across donors, and that assumption may not be true. According to a later analysis, most CMV-associated TCR beta chains appeared to be HLA-restricted, and the HLA associations seemed to be driven largely by CMV exposure. In a later analysis, several top co-occurrence clusters were reported to appear linked to parvovirus B19, influenza, CMV and Epstein-Barr virus. Three of the identified cytomegalovirus-associated TCR beta chains were confirmed in vitro to be specific for cytomegalovirus antigens. The earlier analysis of 450 to 700 of the donors excluded approximately 17 rarely observed V segments, including chromosome 9 orphons, because counts were too low. The cohort was sequenced for TCR beta chains only, and without alpha or paired-chain data the features that could be detected were limited. A later genetic analysis reported fewer N-insertions in productive TCRs among donors in an Asian-associated ancestry cluster than the roughly 700-donor mean. When HLA alleles, especially DR and DQ, strongly co-occurred, attributing TCR associations to individual alleles was difficult. Some IMGT-functional V segments, including TRBV6-2 and TRBV6-3, could not be distinguished by the 87-base-pair reads and were therefore excluded. Most TCR sequences were seen in very few donors, while some public TCRs were found in many individuals. In an earlier analysis of around 600 of the donors, most TCR beta V segments appeared in productive rearrangements about 87% or about 30% of the time, broadly matching IMGT annotations. A further reported finding was that TCR beta sequences accurately predicted the HLA-A and HLA-B alleles for most subjects in the first cohort. Linkage disequilibrium might explain the correlated functional status among segregating V segments, but an unknown experimental factor could not be excluded. In a later analysis, HLA-associated TCR beta chains were found to be more clonally expanded and to have lower generation probabilities than equally common non-associated chains. A group of highly shared sequence variants was considered likely to be a technical artifact of the sequencing pipeline. Because HLA typing was unavailable for some donors at each locus, only the typed subset was used in association tests. According to a later analysis, TCR association rates differed among HLA loci, with DRB1 alleles showing the most associated TCRs and HLA-C alleles showing the fewest. The only immune exposure information available for the cohort was CMV serostatus. In a later analysis, around 15,000 TCR beta sequences were associated with specific HLA alleles at a false discovery rate of 0.05. The classifier was reported to diagnose cytomegalovirus status with high specificity and sensitivity in both the original and validation cohorts. According to the authors, the approach could potentially be generalized to other disease states and immunological phenotypes. An association between a missense DCLRE1C variant and V-gene and J-gene trimming of TCR beta chains was found in a later genetic analysis and replicated in an independent cohort. The study listed 164 TCR beta chains as associated with cytomegalovirus.

Regarding this clone: Its antigen target is currently unknown. One end of the junction fails to match germline, which may point to a read error.

Sequencing used PBMCs. This receptor was identified in a woman aged 18-30 years in good health and CMV-seronegative. The chain links TRBV5-1 with TRBJ1-2; a tentative D match to TRBD1 spans 6 bases. The DNA is TGCGCCAGCAGCTTGGAGGGAAGGACAGCCTATGGCTACATCTTC. Translated, this is CASSLEGRTAYGYIF. Full variable domain (CDR3 extended with the reference TRBV5-1 and TRBJ1-2 proteins): KAGVTQTPRYLIKTRGQQVTLSCSPISGHRSVSWYQQTPGQGLQFLFEYFSETQRNKGNFPGRFSGRQFSNSRSEMNVSTLELGDSALYLCASSLEGRTAYGYIFGSGTRLTVV.